These T cell receptor beta chains were read from a single sample in a study of cytomegalovirus exposure and HLA in healthy donors. Method: immunoSEQ multiplex PCR; TCRdb's copy keeps in-frame clones and lacks some. The table shows about 150,000 clones, with 65% to 85% occurring only once. Source material: PBMCs. The origin of the receptors is a male donor in good health and CMV-seronegative. CDR3s include the opening cysteine and the closing phenylalanine or tryptophan. The order of the fields is J gene, CDR3 length, clone size, D gene, V gene, CDR3 DNA, CDR3 protein. The D gene is left open where the match is weak. Size tells how often a clone was seen (once, few, many) or the class of an expanded clone, and some rows leave it out.

TRBJ2-7,13,.,.,TRBV7-3,TGTGCCAGCAGCCCTCAGGGTGGCTACGAGCAGTACTTC,CASSPQGGYEQYF
TRBJ1-5,15,.,.,TRBV5-1,TGCGCCAGCAGCTTGGGTGGTTCAGGTGGTCAGCCCCAGCATTTT,CASSLGGSGGQPQHF
TRBJ2-7,12,.,.,TRBV19,TGTGCCAGTAGTGTCACAGGGTACGAGCAGTACTTC,CASSVTGYEQYF
TRBJ2-3,14,.,.,TRBV6-1,TGTGCCAGCACCAGGGGTTCTAGCACAGATACGCAGTATTTT,CASTRGSSTDTQYF
TRBJ2-5,14,.,.,TRBV5-1,TGCGCCAGCAGCATGGGCCTTACAAAAGAGACCCAGTACTTC,CASSMGLTKETQYF
TRBJ1-2,16,.,.,TRBV4-1,TGCGCCAGCAGCCAAGTCTCAGGGTCCAGGGCGGTTGGCTACACCTTC,CASSQVSGSRAVGYTF
TRBJ2-2,15,.,TRBD2,TRBV6-5,TGTGCCAGTAGCTCGACTAGCGGGGCGACCGGGGAGCTGTTTTTT,CASSSTSGATGELFF
TRBJ2-5,15,.,TRBD2,TRBV18,TGTGCCAGCTCACCGAGCGGGGGGGGACAAGAGACCCAGTACTTC,CASSPSGGGQETQYF
TRBJ2-3,17,.,TRBD2,TRBV2,TGTGCCAGCAGTAGCGGGACTAGCGGCTACAGCACAGATACGCAGTATTTT,CASSSGTSGYSTDTQYF
TRBJ2-2,15,.,.,TRBV11-3,TGTGCCAGCAGCTCCCGGGACACGAACACCGGGGAGCTGTTTTTT,CASSSRDTNTGELFF
TRBJ1-5,14,.,.,TRBV7-9,TGTGCCAGCAGCTTAGTTGGGGCCGGACAGCCCCAGCATTTT,CASSLVGAGQPQHF
TRBJ2-5,13,.,TRBD1,TRBV7-2,TGTGCCAGCAGCCCGGACAGGGCAGAGACCCAGTACTTC,CASSPDRAETQYF
TRBJ2-3,15,.,TRBD1,TRBV25-1,TGTGCCAGCAGTGACAACAGGGGGAACACAGATACGCAGTATTTT,CASSDNRGNTDTQYF
TRBJ2-5,14,.,.,TRBV7-9,TGTGCCAGCAGCTCAAATAGCGTTCAAGAGACCCAGTACTTC,CASSSNSVQETQYF
TRBJ2-5,15,.,.,TRBV29-1,TGCAGCGTTGAAAGGGTACAGGGCTCCCGAGAGACCCAGTACTTC,CSVERVQGSRETQYF
TRBJ1-1,13,once,.,TRBV9,TGTGCCAGCAGCGTAGCAGTGAACACTGAAGCTTTCTTT,CASSVAVNTEAFF
TRBJ2-3,13,.,.,TRBV11-3,TGTGCCAGCAGCTTAAGGTCGGGGGATACGCAGTATTTT,CASSLRSGDTQYF
TRBJ1-5,14,once,.,TRBV7-7,TGTGCTAGCAGTTTGGGGAGGTCCAATCAGCCCCAGCATTTT,CASSLGRSNQPQHF
TRBJ1-1,19,few,TRBD1,TRBV5-1,TGCGCCAGCAGCCCCCTCTCGGACAGGGCCTATCCAGGTGGTGCTGAAGCTTTCTTT,CASSPLSDRAYPGGAEAFF
TRBJ2-2,15,few,.,TRBV9,TGTGCCAGCAGCCCCCGAGGGACTTTTACCGGGGAGCTGTTTTTT,CASSPRGTFTGELFF
TRBJ1-1,14,.,.,TRBV5-1,TGCGCCAGCAGCCCGGAGGTGCAGAACACTGAAGCTTTCTTT,CASSPEVQNTEAFF
TRBJ1-4,14,.,.,TRBV6-5,TGTGCCAGCAGTTACTTTGGGGAGAATGAAAAACTGTTTTTT,CASSYFGENEKLFF
TRBJ2-3,15,.,TRBD2,TRBV9,TGTGCCAGCAGCTCAAGCGGGAGCGCCGCAGATACGCAGTATTTT,CASSSSGSAADTQYF
TRBJ2-7,12,.,.,TRBV5-4,TGTGCCAGCAGACAGGACGGCTACGAGCAGTACTTC,CASRQDGYEQYF
TRBJ1-2,15,few,TRBD1,TRBV5-1,TGCGCCAGCAGCCCTGACAGGGGCTCTTACTATGGCTACACCTTC,CASSPDRGSYYGYTF
TRBJ2-3,17,.,TRBD2,TRBV5-1,TGCGCCAGCAGCTGGGGGACTAGCGGGGGCGGCGCAGATACGCAGTATTTT,CASSWGTSGGGADTQYF
TRBJ1-2,14,.,.,TRBV7-9,TGTGCCAGCAGCTTAGACGGGCCGGGAGTCGGCTACACCTTC,CASSLDGPGVGYTF
TRBJ2-7,16,.,.,TRBV21-1,TGTGCCAGTACCGGTCCACCCGACAGGGGAACCTACGAGCAGTACTTC,CASTGPPDRGTYEQYF
TRBJ2-1,16,.,.,TRBV4-2,TGTGCCAGCAGCCTTGAAGGGGCAGGGTCCTACAATGAGCAGTTCTTC,CASSLEGAGSYNEQFF
TRBJ2-4,17,few,TRBD2,TRBV18,TGTGCCAGCTCATCCGGACTAGCGCTCCTAGCCAAAAACATTCAGTACTTC,CASSSGLALLAKNIQYF
TRBJ1-2,14,.,TRBD1,TRBV25-1,TGTGCCAGCAGCGGGGACAGACCTAACTATGGCTACACCTTC,CASSGDRPNYGYTF
TRBJ2-4,13,few,TRBD2,TRBV5-1,TGCGCCAGCAGCTTCGCGGGAGGAAACATTCAGTACTTC,CASSFAGGNIQYF
TRBJ1-3,17,.,.,TRBV7-2,TGTGCCAGCAGCTTAGCGCGACAGACGACCTCTGGAAACACCATATATTTT,CASSLARQTTSGNTIYF
TRBJ1-5,14,.,.,TRBV12-5,TGTGCTAGTGGTTTTGGAGGTAGCAATCAGCCCCAGCATTTT,CASGFGGSNQPQHF
TRBJ2-1,15,.,TRBD1,TRBV5-1,TGCGCCAGCAGCTTGAACGGACAGGGGGCTTATGAGCAGTTCTTC,CASSLNGQGAYEQFF
TRBJ1-2,14,.,TRBD1,TRBV6-5,TGTGCCAGCAGTTACTCTGACAGGGACTATGGCTACACCTTC,CASSYSDRDYGYTF